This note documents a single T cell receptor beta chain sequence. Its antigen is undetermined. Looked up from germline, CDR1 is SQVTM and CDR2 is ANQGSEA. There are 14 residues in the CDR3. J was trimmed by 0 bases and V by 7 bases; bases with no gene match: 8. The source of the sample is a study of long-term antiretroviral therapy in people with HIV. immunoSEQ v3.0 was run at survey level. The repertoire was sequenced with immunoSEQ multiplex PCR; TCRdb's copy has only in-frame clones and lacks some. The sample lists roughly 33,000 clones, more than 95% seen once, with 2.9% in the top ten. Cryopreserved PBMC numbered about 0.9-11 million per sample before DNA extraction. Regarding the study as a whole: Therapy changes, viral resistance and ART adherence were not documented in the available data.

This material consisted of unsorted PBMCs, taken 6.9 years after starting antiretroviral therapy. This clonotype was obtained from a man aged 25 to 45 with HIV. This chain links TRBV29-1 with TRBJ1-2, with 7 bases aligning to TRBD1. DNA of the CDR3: TGCAGCGCCTTTAGTCAGGGGGCTAACTATGGCTACACCTTC. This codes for CSAFSQGANYGYTF.